This TCR beta chain stems from a study of shared clonotypes between healthy human individuals. About the study: Two women and a few men aged 18 to 49 served as donors. Study-wide points: Shared across several donors were around 5% of the naive CD4 clonotypes. The sampled material consisted only of blood, and tissue repertoires are likely to differ.

Worth noting for this clone: Its antigen is undetermined.

The genomic DNA of each subset was split evenly across several immunoSEQ plates. The method was immunoSEQ multiplex PCR; TCRdb's version includes in-frame clones alone and lacks a portion of them. The profile shows approximately 250,000 clones, under 80% of them singletons. The CDR3 extends over 14 amino acids. CDR1 and CDR2 from the germline V gene are MGHDK and SYGVNS. The junction had 6 bases not matched to a gene; V was cut back by 6 bases and J by 6 bases. The source is a young man in good health. The chain combines TRBV25-1 with TRBJ2-4; 9 bases are shared with TRBD1. The sample consisted of memory CD4+ T cells sorted from blood. Subset noted: CD45RA-negative fraction. The CDR3: CASSPQGAGNIQYF. The CDR3 region has the DNA TGTGCCAGCAGCCCACAGGGGGCTGGAAACATTCAGTACTTC.